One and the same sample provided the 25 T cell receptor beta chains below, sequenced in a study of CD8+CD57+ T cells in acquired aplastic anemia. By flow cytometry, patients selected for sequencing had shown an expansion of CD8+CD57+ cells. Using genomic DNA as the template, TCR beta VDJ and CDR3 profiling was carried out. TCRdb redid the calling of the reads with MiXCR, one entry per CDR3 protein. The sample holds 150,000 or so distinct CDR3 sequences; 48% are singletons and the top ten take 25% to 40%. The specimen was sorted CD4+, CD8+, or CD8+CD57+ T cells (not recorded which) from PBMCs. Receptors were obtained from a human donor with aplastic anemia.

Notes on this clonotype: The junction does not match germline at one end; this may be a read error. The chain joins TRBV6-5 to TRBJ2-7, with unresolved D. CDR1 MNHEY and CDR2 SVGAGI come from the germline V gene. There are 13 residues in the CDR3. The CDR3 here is CASGYGVGYEQYF. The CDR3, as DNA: TGTGCCAGCGGTTACGGAGTCGGGTACGAGCAGTACTTC.

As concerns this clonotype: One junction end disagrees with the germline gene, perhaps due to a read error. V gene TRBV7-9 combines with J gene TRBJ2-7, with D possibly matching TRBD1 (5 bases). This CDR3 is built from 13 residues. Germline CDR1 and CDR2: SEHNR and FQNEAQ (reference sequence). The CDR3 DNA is TGTGCCTGCAGTTTCGACAGATCCTACGAGCAGTACTTC. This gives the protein CACSFDRSYEQYF.

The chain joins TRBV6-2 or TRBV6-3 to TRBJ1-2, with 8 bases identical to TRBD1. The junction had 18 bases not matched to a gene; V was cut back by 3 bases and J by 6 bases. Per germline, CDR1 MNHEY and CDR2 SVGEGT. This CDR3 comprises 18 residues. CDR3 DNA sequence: TGTGCCAGCAGTTATACCCCGGCTGTGCAGGGGGCTCAGGATGGCTACACCTTC. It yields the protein CASSYTPAVQGAQDGYTF.

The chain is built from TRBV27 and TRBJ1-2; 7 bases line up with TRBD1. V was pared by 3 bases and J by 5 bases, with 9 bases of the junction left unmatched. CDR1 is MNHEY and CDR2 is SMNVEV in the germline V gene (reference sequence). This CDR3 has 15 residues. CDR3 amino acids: CASSLASGGPYGYTF. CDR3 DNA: TGTGCCAGCAGTTTGGCCTCAGGGGGGCCTTATGGCTACACCTTC.

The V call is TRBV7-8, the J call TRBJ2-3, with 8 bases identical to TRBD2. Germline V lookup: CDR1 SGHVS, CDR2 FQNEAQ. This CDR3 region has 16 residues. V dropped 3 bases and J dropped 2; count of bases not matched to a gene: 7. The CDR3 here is CASSFSGGRTTDTQYF. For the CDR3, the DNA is TGTGCCAGCAGCTTCAGCGGGGGTCGAACCACAGATACGCAGTATTTT.

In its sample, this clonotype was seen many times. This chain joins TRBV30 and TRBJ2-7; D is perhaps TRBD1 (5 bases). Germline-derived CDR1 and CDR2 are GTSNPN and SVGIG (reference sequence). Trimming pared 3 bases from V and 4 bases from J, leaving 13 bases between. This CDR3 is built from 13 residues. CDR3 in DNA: TGTGCCTGGAGGGACGACAGAGATTACGAGCAGTACTTC. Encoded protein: CAWRDDRDYEQYF.

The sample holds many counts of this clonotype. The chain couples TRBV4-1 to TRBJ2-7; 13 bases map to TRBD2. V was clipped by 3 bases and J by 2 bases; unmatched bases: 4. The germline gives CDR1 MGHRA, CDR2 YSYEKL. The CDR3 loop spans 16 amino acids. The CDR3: CASSQKGLAGTYEQYF. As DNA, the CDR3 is TGCGCCAGCAGCCAGAAGGGACTAGCGGGAACCTACGAGCAGTACTTC.

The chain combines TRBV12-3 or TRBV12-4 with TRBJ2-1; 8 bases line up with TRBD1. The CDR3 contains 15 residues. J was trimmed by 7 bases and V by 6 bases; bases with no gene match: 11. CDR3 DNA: TGTGCCAGCAGCGCCGCTCCGACAGGGGAGAATGAGCAGTTCTTC. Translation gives CASSAAPTGENEQFF.

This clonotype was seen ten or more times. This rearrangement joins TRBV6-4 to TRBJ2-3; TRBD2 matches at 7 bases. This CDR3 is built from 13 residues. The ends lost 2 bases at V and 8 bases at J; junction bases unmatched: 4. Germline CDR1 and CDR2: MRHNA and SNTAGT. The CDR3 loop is CASSDTSEGTQYF. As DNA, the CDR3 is TGTGCCAGCAGTGACACTAGCGAGGGTACGCAGTATTTT.

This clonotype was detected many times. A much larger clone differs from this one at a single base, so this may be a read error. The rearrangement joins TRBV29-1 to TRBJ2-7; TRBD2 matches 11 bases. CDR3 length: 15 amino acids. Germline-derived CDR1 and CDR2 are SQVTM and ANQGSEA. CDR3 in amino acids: CNVDRELAGGYEQYF. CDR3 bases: TGCAACGTGGACAGGGAGCTAGCGGGAGGCTACGAGCAGTACTTC.

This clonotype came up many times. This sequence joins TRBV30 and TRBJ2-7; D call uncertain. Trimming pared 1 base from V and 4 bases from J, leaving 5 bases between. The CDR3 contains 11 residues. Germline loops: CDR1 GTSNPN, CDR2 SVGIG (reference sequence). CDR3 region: CAWSGPYEQYF. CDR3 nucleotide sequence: TGTGCCTGGAGTGGGCCGTACGAGCAGTACTTC.

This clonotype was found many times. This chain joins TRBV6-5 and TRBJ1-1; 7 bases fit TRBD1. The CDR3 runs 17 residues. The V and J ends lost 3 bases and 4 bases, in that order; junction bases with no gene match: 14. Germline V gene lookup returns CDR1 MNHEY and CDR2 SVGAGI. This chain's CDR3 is CASSYSRATGLITEAFF. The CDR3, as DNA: TGTGCCAGCAGTTATTCCCGAGCGACAGGGTTGATCACTGAAGCTTTCTTT.

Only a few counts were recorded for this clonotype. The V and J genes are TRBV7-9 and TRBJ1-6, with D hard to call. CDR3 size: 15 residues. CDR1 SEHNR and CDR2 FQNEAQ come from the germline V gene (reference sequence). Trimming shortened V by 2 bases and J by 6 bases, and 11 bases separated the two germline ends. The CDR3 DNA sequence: TGTGCCAGCAGCTTATTGGGCTCGGGTAATTCACCCCTCCACTTT. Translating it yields CASSLLGSGNSPLHF.

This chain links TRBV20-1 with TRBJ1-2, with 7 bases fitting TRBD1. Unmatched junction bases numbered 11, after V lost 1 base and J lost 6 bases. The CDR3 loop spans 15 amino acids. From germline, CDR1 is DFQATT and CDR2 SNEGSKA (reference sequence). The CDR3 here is CSARATGSGGNGYTF. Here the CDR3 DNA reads TGCAGTGCTAGAGCGACAGGGTCTGGGGGAAATGGCTACACCTTC.

The CDR3 spells CASSGTWGLRNEKLFF. CDR3 in DNA: TGTGCCAGTAGTGGGACTTGGGGGTTGAGAAATGAAAAACTGTTTTTT. The chain is built from TRBV19 and TRBJ1-4; possible D gene TRBD1, 5 bases. This CDR3 is 16 amino acids long. V dropped 5 bases and J dropped 5 bases, with 18 bases sitting between them. The germline gives CDR1 LNHDA, CDR2 SQIVND (reference sequence). The variable domain in full, with the rest retrieved from reference TRBV19 and TRBJ1-4, is DGGITQSPKYLFRKEGQNVTLSCEQNLNHDAMYWYRQDPGQGLRLIYYSQIVNDFQKGDIAEGYSVSREKKESFPLTVTSAQKNPTAFYLCASSGTWGLRNEKLFFGSGTQLSVL.

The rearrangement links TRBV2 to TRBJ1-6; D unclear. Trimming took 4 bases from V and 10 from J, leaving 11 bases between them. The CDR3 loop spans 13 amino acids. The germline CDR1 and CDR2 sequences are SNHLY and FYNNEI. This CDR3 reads CASSGVGFSPLHF. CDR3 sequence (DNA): TGTGCCAGCAGTGGGGTAGGGTTCTCACCCCTCCACTTT.

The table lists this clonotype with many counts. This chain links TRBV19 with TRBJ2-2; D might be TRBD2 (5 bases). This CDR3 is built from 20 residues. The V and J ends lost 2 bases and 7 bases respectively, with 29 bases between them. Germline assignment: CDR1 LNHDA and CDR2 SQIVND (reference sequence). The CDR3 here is CASSIYSSWAGPKDDGELFF. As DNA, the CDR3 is TGTGCCAGTAGTATATATTCTAGCTGGGCCGGGCCTAAGGACGACGGGGAGCTGTTTTTT.

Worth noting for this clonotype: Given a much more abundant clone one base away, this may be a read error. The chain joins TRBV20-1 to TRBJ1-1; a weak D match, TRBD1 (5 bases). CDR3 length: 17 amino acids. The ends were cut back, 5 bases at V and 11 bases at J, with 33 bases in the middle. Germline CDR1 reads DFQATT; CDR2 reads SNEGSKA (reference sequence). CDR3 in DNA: TGCAGTGCTCGACAACGGGGGAGGGGACTGGGAGGTTCGTATGCTTTCTTT. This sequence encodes CSARQRGRGLGGSYAFF.

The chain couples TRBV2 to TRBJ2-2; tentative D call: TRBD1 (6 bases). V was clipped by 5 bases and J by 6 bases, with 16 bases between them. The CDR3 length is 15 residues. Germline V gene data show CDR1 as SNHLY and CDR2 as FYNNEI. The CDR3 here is CASSLDGQYSGELFF. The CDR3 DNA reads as TGTGCCAGCAGTCTGGACGGACAGTATTCCGGGGAGCTGTTTTTT.

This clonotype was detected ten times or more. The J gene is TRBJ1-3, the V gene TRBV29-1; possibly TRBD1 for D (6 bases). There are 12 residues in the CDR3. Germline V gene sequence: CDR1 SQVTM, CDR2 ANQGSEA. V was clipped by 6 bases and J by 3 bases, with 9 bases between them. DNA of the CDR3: TGCAGCGTGGCAGGGGATGGAAACACCATATATTTT. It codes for CSVAGDGNTIYF.

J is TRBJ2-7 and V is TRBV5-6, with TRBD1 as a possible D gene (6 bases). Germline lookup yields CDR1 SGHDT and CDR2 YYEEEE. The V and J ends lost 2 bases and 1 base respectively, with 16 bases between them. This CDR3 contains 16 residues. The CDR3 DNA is TGTGCCAGCAGCTTTTTTCGGACAGTTTCTTCCTACGAGCAGTACTTC. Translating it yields CASSFFRTVSSYEQYF.

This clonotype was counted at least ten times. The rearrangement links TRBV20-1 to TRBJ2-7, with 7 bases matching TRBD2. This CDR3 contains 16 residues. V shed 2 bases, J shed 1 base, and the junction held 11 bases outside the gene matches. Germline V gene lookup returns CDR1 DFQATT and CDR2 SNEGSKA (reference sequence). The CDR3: CSARWERGAGSYEQYF. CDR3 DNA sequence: TGCAGTGCTAGATGGGAGAGGGGAGCGGGGTCCTACGAGCAGTACTTC.

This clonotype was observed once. DNA of the CDR3: TGTGCCAGCAGCTTATTCACCGTGGATACGCAGTATTTT. Its protein is CASSLFTVDTQYF. The chain joins TRBV7-2 to TRBJ2-3; no definite D call. CDR3 length: 13 amino acids. Trimming took off 2 bases at V and 6 bases at J, with 9 bases between the two ends. The V gene's germline CDR1 is SGHTA and CDR2 FQGNSA.

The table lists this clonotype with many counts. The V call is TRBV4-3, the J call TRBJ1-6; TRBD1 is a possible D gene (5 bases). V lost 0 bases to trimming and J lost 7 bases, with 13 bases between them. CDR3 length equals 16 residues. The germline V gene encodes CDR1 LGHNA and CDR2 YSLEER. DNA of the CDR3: TGCGCCAGCAGCCAAGAGGGGGGGTTTTGGAATTCACCCCTCCACTTT. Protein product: CASSQEGGFWNSPLHF.

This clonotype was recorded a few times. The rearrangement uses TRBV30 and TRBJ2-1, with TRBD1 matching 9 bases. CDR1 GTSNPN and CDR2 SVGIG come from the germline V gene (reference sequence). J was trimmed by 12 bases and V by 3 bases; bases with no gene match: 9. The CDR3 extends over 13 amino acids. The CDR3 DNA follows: TGTGCCTGGAGAGCCGGGACAGGGTGGAGGCAGTTCTTC. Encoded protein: CAWRAGTGWRQFF.